The source of this TCR beta chain is a study of CD8 T cells in ankylosing spondylitis. Using quantitative 5'-RACE with molecular barcodes, the authors made TCR beta libraries. In TCRdb, the 5' RACE reads were re-called with MiXCR into one record per CDR3 protein. The repertoire holds 150,000 or so distinct CDR3 sequences, roughly 18% seen once, with about 8.2% in the top ten. Ten or more counts support this clonotype. What it binds is unknown. Germline CDR1 SGHNT, CDR2 YYREEE (reference sequence). This CDR3 comprises 15 residues. V dropped 0 bases and J dropped 5; count of bases not matched to a gene: 3. The study, taken as a whole, reports: Enrichment of disease-linked clones was reportedly significant in matched ankylosing spondylitis synovial fluid. Both synovial fluid and blood in reactive arthritis had previously been reported to carry some motif variants.

The sample was blood, either unsorted or a sorted T cell fraction (not recorded which). The clonotype originates from a male donor with ankylosing spondylitis or in good health (not recorded which). The rearrangement joins TRBV5-4 to TRBJ2-7; TRBD2 matches at 12 bases. The CDR3 DNA is TGTGCCAGCAGCTTGGGGACTAGCGGGATTAACGAGCAGTACTTC. This sequence encodes CASSLGTSGINEQYF.